The 26 T cell receptor beta chains listed next were all sequenced from one sample in a study of Graves' ophthalmopathy and Graves' hyperthyroidism. RNA transcripts were the source from which TCR beta CDR3 regions were amplified. The workflow started with a first-round RT-PCR run with HTBI primers and then moved on to a second-round multiplex PCR. TCRdb ran MiXCR on the multiplex PCR reads and lists one entry per CDR3 protein. Found here are around 600,000 distinct CDR3 sequences, roughly 39% of them singletons; the top ten hold more than 3%. Sequencing was done on a sample of peripheral blood. Receptor source: an adult man with Graves' ophthalmopathy.

This clonotype was recorded at least ten times. The chain has TRBV15 and TRBJ2-1; 10 nucleotides agree with TRBD2. Unmatched junction bases numbered 1, after V lost 2 bases and J lost 6 bases. Looked up from germline, CDR1 is LNHNV and CDR2 is YYDKDF (reference sequence). The CDR3 runs to 14 residues. This chain's CDR3 is CATSRRTSGNEQFF. CDR3 DNA: TGTGCCACCAGCAGAAGGACTAGCGGCAATGAGCAGTTCTTC.

This clonotype has a count of ten or more. The chain carries TRBV29-1 and TRBJ1-2; no clear D. CDR3 length: 10 residues. With 2 bases removed from V and 7 bases from J, the gap between germline ends came to 5 bases. The germline V gene encodes CDR1 SQVTM and CDR2 ANQGSEA. DNA of the CDR3: TGCAGCGTTGAATCCTCTGGCTACACCTTC. It specifies CSVESSGYTF.

The chain joins TRBV7-9 to TRBJ2-2, with D possibly being TRBD2 (7 bases). The V end was cut by 7 bases, the J end by 1 base, with 16 bases between. The CDR3 sequence is 16 residues long. Germline CDR1 and CDR2: SEHNR and FQNEAQ (reference sequence). This CDR3 is CASNLGGLWNTGELFF. The CDR3 DNA sequence: TGTGCCAGCAATTTAGGGGGACTATGGAACACCGGGGAGCTGTTTTTT.

Details on this clonotype: A much bigger clone sits one base away, suggesting this may be a read error. The chain employs TRBV7-3 and TRBJ1-4, with TRBD1 as a possible D gene (6 bases). Germline-derived CDR1 and CDR2 are SGHTA and FQGTGA. The CDR3 totals 13 residues. The CDR3 region is CASSSRGNGKLFF. The DNA for the CDR3 is TGTGCCAGCAGTTCCAGGGGAAATGGAAAACTGTTTTTT. The whole variable domain, filled in from reference TRBV7-3 and TRBJ1-4, reads GAGVSQTPSNKVTEKGKYVELRCDPISGHTALYWYRQSLGQGPEFLIYFQGTGAADDSGLPNDRFFAVRPEGSVSTLKIQRTERGDSAVYLCASSSRGNGKLFFGSGTQLSVL.

The chain carries TRBV10-3 and TRBJ1-1, with 8 bases that match TRBD1. Per the germline V gene, CDR1 is ENHRY and CDR2 is SYGVKD. The V and J ends lost 4 bases and 1 base, in that order; junction bases with no gene match: 5. This CDR3 is built from 15 residues. In DNA, the CDR3 is TGTGCCATCAGTGGCCATGGACAGGGGAACACTGAAGCTTTCTTT. Its protein product is CAISGHGQGNTEAFF.

Remarks on this clonotype: At one boundary the junction diverges from the germline segment, which might be a read error. The gene calls are TRBV4-1 and TRBJ1-6; D gene uncertain. CDR1 and CDR2 from the germline V gene are MGHRA and YSYEKL. CDR3 length: 18 amino acids. In DNA, the CDR3 is TGTGCCAGCAGCTTAGTTAAAACTGGCAGGCGAATCAATTCACCCCTCCACTTT. The encoded protein is CASSLVKTGRRINSPLHF.

In this sample, this clonotype turned up many times. The rearrangement joins TRBV24-1 to TRBJ2-2; D ambiguous. Germline V gene data show CDR1 as KGHDR and CDR2 as SFDVKD. The CDR3 has 15 amino acids. The ends were cut back, 6 bases at V and 0 bases at J, with 10 bases in the middle. The DNA of the CDR3 is TGTGCCACCAGTTTTGGCGGATCGAACACCGGGGAGCTGTTTTTT. Encoded protein: CATSFGGSNTGELFF.

This clonotype was counted at least ten times. The J gene is TRBJ2-7, the V gene TRBV7-2; possibly TRBD1 for D (6 bases). The CDR3 sequence is 15 residues long. Trimming shortened V by 6 bases and J by 0 bases, and 15 bases separated the two germline ends. Germline V gene lookup returns CDR1 SGHTA and CDR2 FQGNSA. The CDR3 DNA sequence: TGTGCCAGCAGGGAAGACAGGAGGCCCTCCTACGAGCAGTACTTC. It specifies CASREDRRPSYEQYF.

V usage is TRBV4-3 and J usage is TRBJ2-7; D is uncertain. Trimming took 0 bases from V and 5 from J, leaving 14 bases between them. The CDR3 is made up of 15 amino acids. Germline V gene sequence: CDR1 LGHNA, CDR2 YSLEER. The CDR3 loop is CASSQDIQSSDEQYF. The DNA of the CDR3 is TGCGCCAGCAGCCAAGATATACAGTCCTCTGACGAGCAGTACTTC.

This clonotype has ten or more counts. This chain links TRBV7-9 with TRBJ2-7; no firm D call. Germline V lookup: CDR1 SEHNR, CDR2 FQNEAQ (reference sequence). The CDR3 loop spans 11 amino acids. The V end was cut by 5 bases, the J end by 6 bases, with 8 bases between. CDR3 sequence reads: CASSATAEQYF. Here the CDR3 DNA reads TGTGCCAGCAGCGCAACCGCCGAGCAGTACTTC.

This clonotype was detected ten times or more. The rearrangement joins TRBV24-1 to TRBJ1-2, with D maybe TRBD1 (6 bases). CDR3 length equals 12 residues. Germline lookup yields CDR1 KGHDR and CDR2 SFDVKD. V shed 3 bases and J shed 10 bases, with 11 bases lying between them. In nucleotides, the CDR3 is TGTGCCACCAGTGATGCAACAGGGTCCTACACCTTC. Its protein product is CATSDATGSYTF.

The chain uses TRBV7-9 and TRBJ1-4; TRBD1 agrees at 7 bases. Trimming took 6 bases from V and 8 from J; bases not matched to a gene: 15. The CDR3 covers 16 residues. In germline, CDR1 is SEHNR, CDR2 FQNEAQ (reference sequence). The CDR3 sequence is CASSLSIDRVQEKLFF. In DNA form, the CDR3 reads TGTGCCAGCAGTTTATCGATAGACAGGGTGCAGGAAAAACTGTTTTTT. Using reference TRBV7-9 and TRBJ1-4 for the parts outside the CDR3, the full variable domain is DTGVSQNPRHKITKRGQNVTFRCDPISEHNRLYWYRQTLGQGPEFLTYFQNEAQLEKSRLLSDRFSAERPKGSFSTLEIQRTEQGDSAMYLCASSLSIDRVQEKLFFGSGTQLSVL.

This clonotype came up once. One base away lies a much larger clone, so this may be a sequencing read error. The genes are TRBV7-6 and TRBJ1-2; 8 positions match TRBD1. This CDR3 has 14 residues. Germline assignment: CDR1 SGHVS and CDR2 FNYEAQ. The CDR3 DNA is TGTGCCAGCAGTCCGGGGACAGGCATCTATGGCCACACCTTC. Translating it yields CASSPGTGIYGHTF.

V usage is TRBV11-1 and J usage is TRBJ2-7, with D tentatively TRBD2 (5 bases). V was shortened by 1 base and J by 6 bases, with 13 bases between the two germline ends. The length of the CDR3 is 14 residues. Germline values: CDR1 SGHAT, CDR2 FQDESV (reference sequence). The CDR3 reads CASSLVGVGPEQYF. The DNA for the CDR3 is TGTGCCAGCAGCTTAGTCGGGGTGGGCCCCGAGCAGTACTTC. Together with reference TRBV11-1 and TRBJ2-7, the CDR3 gives the full variable domain: EAEVAQSPRYKITEKSQAVAFWCDPISGHATLYWYRQILGQGPELLVQFQDESVVDDSQLPKDRFSAERLKGVDSTLKIQPAELGDSAMYLCASSLVGVGPEQYFGPGTRLTVT.

A few counts support this clonotype. The chain couples TRBV6-6 to TRBJ1-5; tentative D call: TRBD1 (5 bases). The length of the CDR3 is 17 residues. Between the trimmed V and J ends, which lost 6 bases and 1 base, there was a span of 19 bases. Germline V lookup: CDR1 MNHNY, CDR2 SVGAGI (reference sequence). In DNA form, the CDR3 reads TGTGCCAGCAGCCCGGGACGGCCCCTCGGGAGCAATCAGCCCCAGCATTTT. Translated: CASSPGRPLGSNQPQHF.

This clonotype has a handful of counts. The CDR3 bases are TGTGCCAGCAGCGCCCGGCAGGGGACAACTAATGAAAAACTGTTTTTT. Translation gives CASSARQGTTNEKLFF. V and J are TRBV12-3 or TRBV12-4 and TRBJ1-4; the D gene is possibly TRBD1 (6 bases). CDR3 length: 16 amino acids. With 6 bases removed from V and 0 bases from J, the gap between germline ends came to 14 bases.

Only one count was recorded for this clonotype. V and J are TRBV29-1 and TRBJ2-7; tentative D call: TRBD1 (7 bases). The germline V and J ends were trimmed by 6 bases and 4 bases, with 19 bases remaining between them. This CDR3 contains 14 residues. Germline CDR1 reads SQVTM; CDR2 reads ANQGSEA. The CDR3 is CSVGGGGGKYEQYF. For the CDR3, the DNA is TGCAGCGTCGGAGGGGGCGGAGGGAAATACGAGCAGTACTTC.

As concerns this clonotype: A read error may account for a junction end that differs from germline. The J gene is TRBJ2-7, the V gene TRBV25-1, with 13 bases lining up with TRBD2. The end of the DNA fits TRBJ2-1 better, so the J call may be wrong. Looked up from germline, CDR1 is MGHDK and CDR2 is SYGVNS. The CDR3 has 16 residues. In DNA, the CDR3 is TGTGCCACCAGTGATCCCGGGACTAGCGGGATGAATGAGCAGTTCTTC. Protein: CATSDPGTSGMNEQFF.

The chain uses TRBV19 and TRBJ2-5, with TRBD1 matching 10 bases. The V gene's germline CDR1 is LNHDA and CDR2 SQIVND (reference sequence). Germline trimming cut 4 bases from V and 4 bases from J; bases unmatched to any gene: 6. The CDR3 runs 15 residues. The CDR3 reads CASSNPGQGLETQYF. The CDR3 nucleotides read TGTGCCAGTAGTAATCCGGGACAGGGGTTAGAGACCCAGTACTTC.

The sample holds many counts of this clonotype. This chain links TRBV29-1 with TRBJ1-2; no clear D. Looked up from germline, CDR1 is SQVTM and CDR2 is ANQGSEA. The CDR3 covers 14 residues. V was trimmed by 1 base and J by 0 bases, leaving 9 bases between them. The CDR3 nucleotides are TGCAGCGTTGAAGGGGCGAATACTAACTATGGCTACACCTTC. It yields the protein CSVEGANTNYGYTF.

The V call is TRBV4-3, the J call TRBJ1-4; D is ambiguous. The CDR3 sequence is 15 residues long. Germline CDR1 and CDR2: LGHNA and YSLEER. Between the trimmed V and J ends, which lost 3 bases and 0 bases, there was a span of 8 bases. The CDR3 nucleotides are TGCGCCAGCAGCCAGGGATATGCAACTAATGAAAAACTGTTTTTT. It translates to CASSQGYATNEKLFF.

This chain connects TRBV5-1 to TRBJ2-7, with TRBD2 matching 13 bases. Trimming at V came to 4 bases and at J to 7 bases, leaving 2 bases not matched to a gene. CDR1 and CDR2 from the germline V gene are SGHRS and YFSETQ. The CDR3 is made up of 13 amino acids. CDR3 nucleotides: TGCGCCAGCAGCGAGACTAGCGGGGGGGAGCAGTACTTC. Translated, it gives CASSETSGGEQYF.

This clonotype appeared many times. The V call is TRBV7-9, the J call TRBJ2-2; 11 positions match TRBD2. Germline V gene sequence: CDR1 SEHNR, CDR2 FQNEAQ (reference sequence). Trimming took 3 bases from V and 3 from J; bases not matched to a gene: 3. This CDR3 has 16 residues. DNA of the CDR3: TGTGCCAGCAGCTTTACTAGCGGGGGATACACCGGGGAGCTGTTTTTT. Translating gives CASSFTSGGYTGELFF.

J is TRBJ2-3 and V is TRBV24-1, with D possibly matching TRBD2 (6 bases). This CDR3 is 15 amino acids long. The V end lost 5 bases, the J end lost 2 bases, and 13 bases lay between the germline ends. The germline gives CDR1 KGHDR, CDR2 SFDVKD. CDR3 bases: TGTGCCACCAGTGCCAGCGGGCCCTTCACAGATACGCAGTATTTT. Translating gives CATSASGPFTDTQYF.

V is TRBV5-1 and J is TRBJ1-2; D gene uncertain. The V end was cut by 0 bases, the J end by 0 bases, with 9 bases between. Germline V CDR1 and CDR2: SGHRS, YFSETQ. There are 15 residues in the CDR3. The CDR3 loop is CASSLVGDTNYGYTF. CDR3 DNA sequence: TGCGCCAGCAGCTTGGTAGGAGACACTAACTATGGCTACACCTTC.

The chain combines TRBV7-8 with TRBJ1-2, with D possibly matching TRBD1 (5 bases). This CDR3 has 14 amino acids. CDR1 SGHVS and CDR2 FQNEAQ come from the germline V gene. The V gene lost 5 bases and the J gene lost 4 bases, with 14 bases spanning the gap. The CDR3 DNA reads as TGTGCCAGCAGCCCACCGGGGGTCTCCTATGGCTACACCTTC. This codes for CASSPPGVSYGYTF. The full variable domain, in which reference TRBV7-8 and TRBJ1-2 provide the parts outside the CDR3, is GAGVSQSPRYKVAKRGQDVALRCDPISGHVSLFWYQQALGQGPEFLTYFQNEAQLDKSGLPSDRFFAERPEGSVSTLKIQRTQQEDSAVYLCASSPPGVSYGYTFGSGTRLTVV.